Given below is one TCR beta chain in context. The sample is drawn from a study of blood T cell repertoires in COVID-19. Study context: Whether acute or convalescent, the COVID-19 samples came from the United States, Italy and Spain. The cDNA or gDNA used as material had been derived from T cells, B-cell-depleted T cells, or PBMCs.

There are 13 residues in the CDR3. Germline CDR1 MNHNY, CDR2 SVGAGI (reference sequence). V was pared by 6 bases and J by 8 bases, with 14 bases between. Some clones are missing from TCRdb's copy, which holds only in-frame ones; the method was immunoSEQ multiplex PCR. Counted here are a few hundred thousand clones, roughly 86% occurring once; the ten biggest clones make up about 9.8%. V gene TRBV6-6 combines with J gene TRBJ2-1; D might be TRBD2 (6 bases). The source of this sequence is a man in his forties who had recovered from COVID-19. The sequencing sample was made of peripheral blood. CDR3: CASRRTGGDEQFF. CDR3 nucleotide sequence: TGTGCCAGCAGAAGGACCGGAGGGGATGAGCAGTTCTTC.